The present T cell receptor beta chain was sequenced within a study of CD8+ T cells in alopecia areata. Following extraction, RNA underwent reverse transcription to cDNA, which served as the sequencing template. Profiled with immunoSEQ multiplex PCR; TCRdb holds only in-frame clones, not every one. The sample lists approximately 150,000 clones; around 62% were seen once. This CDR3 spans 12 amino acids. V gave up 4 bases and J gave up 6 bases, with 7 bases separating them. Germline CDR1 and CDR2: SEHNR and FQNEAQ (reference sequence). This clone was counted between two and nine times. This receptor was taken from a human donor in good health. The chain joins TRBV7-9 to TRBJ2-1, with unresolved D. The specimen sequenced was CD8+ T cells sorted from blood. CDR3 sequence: CASSWPTNEQFF. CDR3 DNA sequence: TGTGCCAGCAGCTGGCCAACCAATGAGCAGTTCTTC.